Presented here are 29 T cell receptor beta chains from one specimen sequenced in a study of blood T cell repertoires in COVID-19. Profiling relied on immunoSEQ multiplex PCR, and the TCRdb table lists in-frame clones only, not all of them. This table has 220,000 or so clones, 80% to 85% appearing once. The specimen was peripheral blood. The receptors originated from a woman in her sixties or seventies with acute or convalescent COVID-19.

The chain couples TRBV19 to TRBJ2-2; 8 bases match TRBD1. Germline V gene data show CDR1 as LNHDA and CDR2 as SQIVND (reference sequence). The CDR3 sequence is 16 residues long. Trimming removed 5 bases from V and 4 bases from J; junction bases left unmatched: 9. As DNA, the CDR3 is TGTGCCAGTAGTCCCGGACAGGGCGGGTTCACCGGGGAGCTGTTTTTT. This gives the protein CASSPGQGGFTGELFF.

V is TRBV5-4 and J is TRBJ2-1; TRBD2 might be the D (6 bases). This CDR3 comprises 16 residues. CDR1 and CDR2 (germline): SGHNT, YYREEE (reference sequence). V was clipped by 1 base and J by 2 bases, with 13 bases between them. Here the CDR3 DNA reads TGTGCCAGCAGCTTGAAGGGTCTAGCGCCCTACAATGAGCAGTTCTTC. Its protein is CASSLKGLAPYNEQFF.

The chain's CDR3 is CASSYRTGTAYEQYF. CDR3 nucleotide sequence: TGTGCCAGCAGTTACCGGACAGGGACGGCCTACGAGCAGTACTTC. The rearrangement joins TRBV28 to TRBJ2-7, with 8 bases aligning to TRBD1. V gave up 4 bases and J gave up 2 bases; unmatched junction bases: 7. The CDR3 extends over 15 amino acids. CDR1 is MDHEN and CDR2 is SYDVKM in the germline V gene. Supplemented by reference TRBV28 and TRBJ2-7, the full variable domain reads DVKVTQSSRYLVKRTGEKVFLECVQDMDHENMFWYRQDPGLGLRLIYFSYDVKMKEKGDIPEGYSVSREKKERFSLILESASTNQTSMYLCASSYRTGTAYEQYFGPGTRLTVT.

Turning to this clone: Other DNA sequences within the sample encode an identical CDR3. This sequence joins TRBV6-5 and TRBJ2-3; D not resolved. The CDR3 is made up of 13 amino acids. The germline V and J ends were trimmed by 2 bases and 1 base, with 4 bases remaining between them. The germline V gene has CDR1 MNHEY and CDR2 SVGAGI. The CDR3 protein is CASSYLGTDTQYF. In DNA form, the CDR3 reads TGTGCCAGCAGTTACCTTGGCACAGATACGCAGTATTTT.

J is TRBJ1-1 and V is TRBV28; no clear D gene. CDR1 is MDHEN and CDR2 is SYDVKM in the germline V gene. CDR3 length: 14 residues. V was cut by 3 bases and J by 5 bases, with 13 bases left in between. The CDR3, as DNA: TGTGCCAGCAGTTTCCTCCGGGGTTCGACTGAAGCTTTCTTT. Encoded protein: CASSFLRGSTEAFF.

This clone was seen a single time. At the DNA level, this CDR3 is encoded by other sequences in the same sample as well. The chain joins TRBV20-1 to TRBJ1-6; 9 bases map to TRBD1. Losses at the gene ends were 3 bases for V and 7 bases for J; bases not matched to a gene: 4. The CDR3 has 14 residues. Germline loops: CDR1 DFQATT, CDR2 SNEGSKA (reference sequence). In nucleotides, the CDR3 is TGCAGTGCTAGTAGAGGACAGGGGAATTCACCCCTCCACTTT. It encodes CSASRGQGNSPLHF.

The genes are TRBV5-1 and TRBJ2-7; 8 bases are shared with TRBD1. This CDR3 is built from 15 residues. Looked up from germline, CDR1 is SGHRS and CDR2 is YFSETQ. J gave up 1 base and V 4 bases, and 7 bases lay outside the gene matches. This CDR3 reads CASSPGTGGSYEQYF. CDR3 in DNA: TGCGCCAGCAGCCCGGGAACAGGGGGGTCCTACGAGCAGTACTTC.

The chain has TRBV5-1 and TRBJ1-1; D gene uncertain. The CDR3 is 15 residues long. Germline V CDR1 and CDR2: SGHRS, YFSETQ. V was cut by 0 bases and J by 2 bases, with 11 bases left in between. The chain's CDR3 is CASSLESRTNTEAFF. CDR3 sequence (DNA): TGCGCCAGCAGCTTGGAGTCCAGAACAAACACTGAAGCTTTCTTT.

V is TRBV7-2 and J is TRBJ2-5, with TRBD2 identical over 8 bases. J gave up 5 bases and V 4 bases, and 6 bases lay outside the gene matches. Germline loops: CDR1 SGHTA, CDR2 FQGNSA. The CDR3 has 14 amino acids. The CDR3: CASSSSSGYETQYF. Here the CDR3 DNA reads TGTGCCAGCAGCTCCTCTAGCGGGTACGAGACCCAGTACTTC.

The J gene is TRBJ2-1, the V gene TRBV7-2; D uncertain. The ends were cut back, 0 bases at V and 12 bases at J, with 12 bases in the middle. The germline CDR1 and CDR2 sequences are SGHTA and FQGNSA. CDR3 length: 13 amino acids. This CDR3 is CASSLAGLMVQFF. CDR3 bases: TGTGCCAGCAGCTTAGCTGGCTTAATGGTGCAGTTCTTC.

In its sample, this clone was seen once. The chain links TRBV12-3 or TRBV12-4 to TRBJ1-2; perhaps TRBD1 as D (5 bases). The CDR3 covers 13 residues. The V and J ends lost 7 bases and 6 bases respectively, with 15 bases between them. The CDR3 spells CASTWAGKDGYTF. CDR3 in DNA: TGTGCCAGCACTTGGGCAGGGAAGGATGGCTACACCTTC.

The V gene is TRBV12-3 or TRBV12-4, the J gene TRBJ2-7, with 8 nucleotides matching TRBD2. Trimming removed 1 base from V and 7 bases from J; junction bases left unmatched: 0. The CDR3 runs to 12 residues. The CDR3 is CASSLVAGEQYF. The CDR3 nucleotides are TGTGCCAGCAGTTTAGTAGCGGGGGAGCAGTACTTC.

The chain couples TRBV6-6 to TRBJ1-2, with a tentative D call TRBD1 (6 bases). CDR1 is MNHNY, CDR2 SVGAGI, per germline (reference sequence). V was clipped by 2 bases and J by 6 bases, with 16 bases between them. The CDR3 is made up of 15 amino acids. The CDR3 loop is CASSYRRTDLNGYTF. DNA of the CDR3: TGTGCCAGCAGTTACCGGAGGACAGACCTCAATGGCTACACCTTC.

The table lists this clone with a count of one. This chain connects TRBV6-5 to TRBJ2-7; TRBD1 is a possible D gene (6 bases). The germline gives CDR1 MNHEY, CDR2 SVGAGI. The CDR3 length is 15 residues. V dropped 0 bases and J dropped 2 bases, with 11 bases sitting between them. The CDR3 DNA reads as TGTGCCAGCAGTTACTCAAATGACAGGCCCTACGAGCAGTACTTC. It codes for CASSYSNDRPYEQYF.

The rearrangement links TRBV2 to TRBJ1-2; no clear D. Germline V gene lookup returns CDR1 SNHLY and CDR2 FYNNEI. Trimming shortened V by 0 bases and J by 4 bases, and 12 bases separated the two germline ends. The CDR3 totals 15 residues. CDR3 DNA sequence: TGTGCCAGCAGTGAAGCTTCGGCGGGAACCTATGGCTACACCTTC. Translating gives CASSEASAGTYGYTF.

V usage is TRBV11-2 and J usage is TRBJ1-2; TRBD1 agrees at 7 bases. CDR1 and CDR2 (germline): SGHAT, FQNNGV. The CDR3 consists of 14 residues. V gave up 1 base and J gave up 7 bases; unmatched junction bases: 6. The CDR3 region is CASSLGQGTGGYTF. For the CDR3, the DNA is TGTGCCAGCAGCTTAGGACAGGGTACGGGTGGCTACACCTTC. Looking up the rest from reference TRBV11-2 and TRBJ1-2 gives the full variable domain: EAGVAQSPRYKIIEKRQSVAFWCNPISGHATLYWYQQILGQGPKLLIQFQNNGVVDDSQLPKDRFSAERLKGVDSTLKIQPAKLEDSAVYLCASSLGQGTGGYTFGSGTRLTVV.

The chain uses TRBV6-6 and TRBJ1-2; TRBD1 aligns across 8 bases. Germline CDR1 reads MNHNY; CDR2 reads SVGAGI (reference sequence). CDR3 size: 13 residues. Trimming at V came to 6 bases and at J to 4 bases, leaving 4 bases not matched to a gene. The CDR3 is CASSADRAYGYTF. The CDR3 region has the DNA TGTGCCAGCAGCGCGGACAGGGCCTATGGCTACACCTTC.

The count of this clone is one. V gene TRBV30 combines with J gene TRBJ1-1; tentative D call: TRBD1 (5 bases). V was clipped by 1 base and J by 2 bases, with 11 bases between them. CDR3 length: 14 residues. Germline CDR1 and CDR2: GTSNPN and SVGIG (reference sequence). The CDR3 DNA reads as TGTGCCTGGAGTGGAGGGACTGGAAACACTGAAGCTTTCTTT. Translation gives CAWSGGTGNTEAFF.

V and J are TRBV3-1 (or the pseudogene TRBV3-2) and TRBJ1-2, with D possibly matching TRBD1 (5 bases). Trimming left V 3 bases short and J 8 bases short, with 16 bases between. The CDR3 covers 14 residues. Germline CDR1 and CDR2: LGHDT and YNNKEL (reference sequence). The CDR3 sequence: CASSHGGGVVGYTF. The DNA of the CDR3 is TGTGCCAGCAGCCATGGGGGAGGGGTTGTCGGCTACACCTTC.

J is TRBJ2-5 and V is TRBV5-6; tentative D call: TRBD1 (5 bases). V was shortened by 4 bases and J by 1 base, with 14 bases between the two germline ends. The CDR3 loop spans 15 amino acids. The V gene's germline CDR1 is SGHDT and CDR2 YYEEEE. The CDR3 DNA reads as TGTGCCAGCAGCGGCCCCCTAGGGGTCCAAGAGACCCAGTACTTC. Protein product: CASSGPLGVQETQYF.

The rearrangement joins TRBV19 to TRBJ2-7, with 7 bases matching TRBD1. The CDR3 spans 15 residues. V lost 3 bases and J lost 2; bases outside the gene matches: 7. Germline CDR1 LNHDA, CDR2 SQIVND (reference sequence). The CDR3 spells CASSMRGQVTYEQYF. CDR3 nucleotide sequence: TGTGCCAGTAGTATGAGGGGGCAGGTGACCTACGAGCAGTACTTC.

The chain is built from TRBV7-2 and TRBJ2-1; 9 bases fit TRBD2. V lost 0 bases and J lost 7; bases outside the gene matches: 10. The CDR3 is 17 residues long. Germline CDR1 and CDR2: SGHTA and FQGNSA. The CDR3 DNA reads TGTGCCAGCAGCTTAGCAGGCGGGGGGGCTTCCCAGAATGAGCAGTTCTTC. Protein product: CASSLAGGGASQNEQFF.

In its sample, this clone was seen many times. J is TRBJ2-1 and V is TRBV4-2; 8 positions match TRBD2. The CDR3 loop spans 15 amino acids. Germline V gene sequence: CDR1 LGHNA, CDR2 YNFKEQ. The V gene end was trimmed by 0 bases and the J gene end by 7 bases; junction bases not matched to a gene: 5. The CDR3 reads CASSQEIAGINEQFF. The CDR3 region has the DNA TGTGCCAGCAGCCAAGAAATAGCGGGGATAAATGAGCAGTTCTTC.

This rearrangement joins TRBV4-2 to TRBJ2-5; D gene ambiguous. There are 14 residues in the CDR3. Between the trimmed V and J ends, which lost 4 bases and 1 base, there was a span of 10 bases. Germline V gene data show CDR1 as LGHNA and CDR2 as YNFKEQ. CDR3 in amino acids: CASSRTETQETQYF. The CDR3 DNA is TGTGCCAGCAGCCGTACAGAGACCCAAGAGACCCAGTACTTC.

V usage is TRBV9 and J usage is TRBJ2-3; weak D call: TRBD1 (5 bases). There are 16 residues in the CDR3. Trimming cost V 3 bases and J 1 base, with 15 bases left between them. The germline V gene encodes CDR1 SGDLS and CDR2 YYNGEE. CDR3 protein: CASSAASGRGTDTQYF. DNA of the CDR3: TGTGCCAGCAGCGCCGCCTCAGGGCGTGGCACAGATACGCAGTATTTT.

The genes are TRBV6-6 and TRBJ2-1, with D tentatively TRBD1 (6 bases). The length of the CDR3 is 16 residues. With 7 bases removed from V and 0 bases from J, the gap between germline ends came to 16 bases. Germline loops: CDR1 MNHNY, CDR2 SVGAGI (reference sequence). CDR3 nucleotide sequence: TGTGCCAGCATTGACGACAGGTCGAGCTCCTACAATGAGCAGTTCTTC. Translation gives CASIDDRSSSYNEQFF.

This chain joins TRBV27 and TRBJ2-2; 10 bases are shared with TRBD2. V gave up 4 bases and J gave up 1 base; unmatched junction bases: 3. Germline-derived CDR1 and CDR2 are MNHEY and SMNVEV (reference sequence). The CDR3 is 16 residues long. CDR3 sequence (DNA): TGTGCCAGCAGTTCAATAGCGGGGGGGAACACCGGGGAGCTGTTTTTT. This translates into CASSSIAGGNTGELFF.

This clone was picked up one time. V gene TRBV11-2 combines with J gene TRBJ2-5, with 10 bases lining up with TRBD2. CDR1 and CDR2 from the germline V gene are SGHAT and FQNNGV. Trimming cost V 5 bases and J 0 bases; bases outside gene matches: 15. The CDR3 is 19 amino acids. The CDR3 spells CASSKLPQRGGPHQETQYF. In nucleotides, the CDR3 is TGTGCCAGCAGCAAACTACCCCAGCGGGGGGGCCCGCACCAAGAGACCCAGTACTTC.

The rearrangement links TRBV6-5 to TRBJ1-5, with TRBD1 identical over 10 bases. The V gene's germline CDR1 is MNHEY and CDR2 SVGAGI. V lost 9 bases to trimming and J lost 3 bases; unmatched junction nucleotides: 5. The CDR3 totals 14 residues. CDR3 loop: CASRDRGTNQPQHF. Here the CDR3 DNA reads TGTGCCAGTAGGGACAGGGGCACCAATCAGCCCCAGCATTTT.